This TCR beta chain was identified in a study of blood T cell repertoires in COVID-19. Study-level background: Acute-phase and convalescent COVID-19 samples originated in the United States, Italy and Spain. Nucleic acid was either cDNA or gDNA, and it came from T cells, B-cell-depleted T cells, or PBMCs.

Per germline, CDR1 WSHSY and CDR2 SAAADI. Trimming took 6 bases from V and 2 from J; bases not matched to a gene: 3. This CDR3 is 15 amino acids long. Source study methods: Estimated nucleated cell counts came from reference gene primer amplification. Produced via immunoSEQ multiplex PCR; TCRdb's table is partial and in-frame only. That table is the source of V, J and clone size, and D and trimming were worked out from the DNA. The sample contains 120,000 to 150,000 clones, over 80% of which appear only once. While infection was still active, Seattle patients were enrolled and then followed longitudinally.

The specimen was peripheral blood. The source of this sequence is a man aged 30 to 39 with COVID-19, enrolled during active disease. J is TRBJ2-1 and V is TRBV10-2; 11 bases agree with TRBD2. CDR3 protein: CASRPGLAAYNEQFF. The CDR3 DNA sequence: TGCGCCAGCAGACCGGGACTAGCGGCCTACAATGAGCAGTTCTTC.